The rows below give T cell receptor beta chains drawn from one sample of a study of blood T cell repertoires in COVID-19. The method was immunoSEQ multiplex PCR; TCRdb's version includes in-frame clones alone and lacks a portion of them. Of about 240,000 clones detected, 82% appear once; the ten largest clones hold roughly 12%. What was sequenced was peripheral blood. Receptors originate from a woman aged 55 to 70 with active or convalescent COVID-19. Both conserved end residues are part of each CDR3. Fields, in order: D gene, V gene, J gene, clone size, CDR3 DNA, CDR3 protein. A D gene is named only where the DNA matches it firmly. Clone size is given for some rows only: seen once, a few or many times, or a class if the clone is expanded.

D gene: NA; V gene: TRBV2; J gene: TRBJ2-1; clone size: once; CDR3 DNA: TGTGCCAGCAGTGATTCAAGGGGGATTGGTGAGCAGTTCTTC; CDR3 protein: CASSDSRGIGEQFF
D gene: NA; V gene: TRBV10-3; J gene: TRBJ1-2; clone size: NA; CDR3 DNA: TGTGCCATCAGTGGCCTGGAGACTGGCTACACCTTC; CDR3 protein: CAISGLETGYTF
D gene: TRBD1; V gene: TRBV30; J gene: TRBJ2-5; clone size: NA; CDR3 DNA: TGTGCCTGGAGTATAGGACAGGGAGAGACCCAGTACTTC; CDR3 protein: CAWSIGQGETQYF
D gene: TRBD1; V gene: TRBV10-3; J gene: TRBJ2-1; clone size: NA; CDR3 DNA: TGTGCCATCAGTGAACGACAGGGGGCCGATGAGCAGTTCTTC; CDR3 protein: CAISERQGADEQFF
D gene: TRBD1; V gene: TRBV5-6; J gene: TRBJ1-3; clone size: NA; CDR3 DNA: TGTGCCAGCAGCACCTGGACAGGGGGCGGCTCGGGAAACACCATATATTTT; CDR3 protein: CASSTWTGGGSGNTIYF
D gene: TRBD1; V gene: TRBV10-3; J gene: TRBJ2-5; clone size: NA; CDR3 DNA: TGTGCCATCAGGGAGAGGGGGCAAGGGGAGACCCAGTACTTC; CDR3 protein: CAIRERGQGETQYF
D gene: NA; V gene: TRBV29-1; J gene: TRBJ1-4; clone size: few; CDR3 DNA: TGCAGCGTGACAGGTGCAACTAATGAAAAACTGTTTTTT; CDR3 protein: CSVTGATNEKLFF
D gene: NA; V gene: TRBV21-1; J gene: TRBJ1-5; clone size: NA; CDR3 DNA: TGTGCCAGCAGCAAAGTTGGGTACAGGGTGAGGCCCCAGAATCAGCCCCAGCATTTT; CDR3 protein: CASSKVGYRVRPQNQPQHF
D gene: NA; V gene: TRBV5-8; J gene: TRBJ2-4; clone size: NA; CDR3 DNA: TGTGCCAGCAGCTTGTTGGGGGCCGATAAAAACATTCAGTACTTC; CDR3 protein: CASSLLGADKNIQYF
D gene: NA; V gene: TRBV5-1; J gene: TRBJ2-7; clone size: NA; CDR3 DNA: TGCGCCAGCACTTTCCGTCCTGCCTACGAGCAGTACTTC; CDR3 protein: CASTFRPAYEQYF
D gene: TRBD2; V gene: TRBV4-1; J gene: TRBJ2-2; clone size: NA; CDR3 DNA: TGCGCCAGCAGACCTAGCGGGGGGGCCACCGGGGAGCTGTTTTTT; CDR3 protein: CASRPSGGATGELFF
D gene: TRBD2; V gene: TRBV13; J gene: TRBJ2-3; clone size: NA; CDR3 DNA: TGTGCCAGCAGCATCCCGGGACTAGCGGGGGGAGGAGATACGCAGTATTTT; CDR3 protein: CASSIPGLAGGGDTQYF
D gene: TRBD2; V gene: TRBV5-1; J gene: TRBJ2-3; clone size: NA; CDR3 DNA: TGCGCCAGCAGCACCCTCGGGCGGGGGGTTCCCACAGATACGCAGTATTTT; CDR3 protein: CASSTLGRGVPTDTQYF
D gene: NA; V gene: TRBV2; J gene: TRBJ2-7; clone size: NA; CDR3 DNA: TGTGCCAGCAGTGGACACTACGAGCAGTACTTC; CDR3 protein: CASSGHYEQYF
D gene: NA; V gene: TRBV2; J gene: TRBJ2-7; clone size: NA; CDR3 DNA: TGTGCCAGCAGGCTGGACTTCTACGAGCAGTACTTC; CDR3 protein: CASRLDFYEQYF
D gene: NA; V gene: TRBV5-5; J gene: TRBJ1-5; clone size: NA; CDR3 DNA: TGTGCCAGCAGCTTGAACAGGGTACCAAATCAGCCCCAGCATTTT; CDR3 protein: CASSLNRVPNQPQHF
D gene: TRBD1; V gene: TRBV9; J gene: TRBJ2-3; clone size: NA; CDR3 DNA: TGTGCCAGCAGCGGGAACAGGGGGCAGGTCAGGCGCGCAGATACGCAGTATTTT; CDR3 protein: CASSGNRGQVRRADTQYF
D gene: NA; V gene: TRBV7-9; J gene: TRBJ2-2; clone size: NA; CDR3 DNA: TGTGCCAGCAGCTTAGGGGCTGGTTCCGGGGAGCTGTTTTTT; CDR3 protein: CASSLGAGSGELFF
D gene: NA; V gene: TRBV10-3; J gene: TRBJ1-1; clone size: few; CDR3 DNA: TGTGCCATCAGTGAGTCGCAGTTGAACACTGAAGCTTTCTTT; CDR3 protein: CAISESQLNTEAFF
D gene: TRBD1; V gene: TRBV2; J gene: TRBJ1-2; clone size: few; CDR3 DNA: TGTGCCAGCAGCGGACAGGGGACTAACTATGGCTACACCTTC; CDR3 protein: CASSGQGTNYGYTF
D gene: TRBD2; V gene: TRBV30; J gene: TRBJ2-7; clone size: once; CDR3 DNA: TGTGCCTGGACGCGGGGGGTCCGGTACGAGCAGTACTTC; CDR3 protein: CAWTRGVRYEQYF
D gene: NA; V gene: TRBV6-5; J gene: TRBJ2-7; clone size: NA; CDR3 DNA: TGTGCCAGCAGTTACTCAACCGGGTCGATCTACGAGCAGTACTTC; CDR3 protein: CASSYSTGSIYEQYF
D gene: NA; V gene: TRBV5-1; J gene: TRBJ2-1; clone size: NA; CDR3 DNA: TGCGCCAGCAGCCCCACGCGGCCTAGCCCCACTGAGCAGTTCTTC; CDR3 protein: CASSPTRPSPTEQFF
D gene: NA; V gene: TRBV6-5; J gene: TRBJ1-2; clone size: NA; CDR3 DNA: TGTGCCAGCAGTTACGGGTCGGGCTATGGCTACACCTTC; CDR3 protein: CASSYGSGYGYTF
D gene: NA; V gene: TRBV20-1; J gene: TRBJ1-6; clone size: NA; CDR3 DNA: TGCAGTGCTAGTTCGTCAGATCAATATAATTCACCCCTCCACTTT; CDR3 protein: CSASSSDQYNSPLHF
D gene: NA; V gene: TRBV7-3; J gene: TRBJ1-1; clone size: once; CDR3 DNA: TGTGCCAGCAGCTTAAGTCAGGGGAACACTGAAGCTTTCTTT; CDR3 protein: CASSLSQGNTEAFF
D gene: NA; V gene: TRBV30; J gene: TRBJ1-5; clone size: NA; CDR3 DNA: TGTGCCTGGACTGGGGGGACGGGCAATCAGCCCCAGCATTTT; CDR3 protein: CAWTGGTGNQPQHF
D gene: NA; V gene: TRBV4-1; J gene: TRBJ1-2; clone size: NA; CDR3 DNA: TGCGCCAGCAGCCCACAGGTGGGCCCTAACTATGGCTACACCTTC; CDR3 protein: CASSPQVGPNYGYTF
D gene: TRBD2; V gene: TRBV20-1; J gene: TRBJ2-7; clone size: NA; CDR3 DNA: TGCAGTGCTAGTTTGGGGACTACCTACGAGCAGTACTTC; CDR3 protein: CSASLGTTYEQYF
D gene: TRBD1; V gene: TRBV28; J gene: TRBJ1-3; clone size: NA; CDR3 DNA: TGTGCCAGCAGTCCCTGGACAGGGGCTGGAAACACCATATATTTT; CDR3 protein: CASSPWTGAGNTIYF
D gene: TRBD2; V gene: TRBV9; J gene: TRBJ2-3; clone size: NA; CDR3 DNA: TGTGCCAGCAGCGTAGGACGGGGGGGCAGCACAGATACGCAGTATTTT; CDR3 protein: CASSVGRGGSTDTQYF
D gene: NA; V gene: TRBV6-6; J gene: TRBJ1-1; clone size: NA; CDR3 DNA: TGTGCCAGCAGTTACTCGTACAGGGAAGGCACTGAAGCTTTCTTT; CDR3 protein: CASSYSYREGTEAFF
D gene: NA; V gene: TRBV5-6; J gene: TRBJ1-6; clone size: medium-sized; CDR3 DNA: TGTGCCAGCAGCTTGACAGTTAATTCACCCCTCCACTTT; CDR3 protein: CASSLTVNSPLHF
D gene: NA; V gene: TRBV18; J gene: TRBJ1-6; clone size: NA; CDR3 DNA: TGTGCCAGCTCTCCCGGGACTGAATCACCCCTCCACTTT; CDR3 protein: CASSPGTESPLHF
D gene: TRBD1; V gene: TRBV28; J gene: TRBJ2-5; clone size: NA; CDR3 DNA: TGTGCCAGCAGTTCCCGGGACAGCGGTACAGAGACCCAGTACTTC; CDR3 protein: CASSSRDSGTETQYF
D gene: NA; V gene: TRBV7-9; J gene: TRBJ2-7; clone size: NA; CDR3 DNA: TGTGCCAGCAGCTTAGGCAGATACGAGCAGTACTTC; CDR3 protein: CASSLGRYEQYF
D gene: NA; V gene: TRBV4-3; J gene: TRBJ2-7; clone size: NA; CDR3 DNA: TGCGCCAGCAGCCAAGAGCCGGGTTCCTACGAGCAGTACTTC; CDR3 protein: CASSQEPGSYEQYF
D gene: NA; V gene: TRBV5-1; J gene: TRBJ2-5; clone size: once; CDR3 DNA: TGCGCCAGCATCCCTTTCCTCGGGGGTCAAGAGACCCAGTACTTC; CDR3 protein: CASIPFLGGQETQYF
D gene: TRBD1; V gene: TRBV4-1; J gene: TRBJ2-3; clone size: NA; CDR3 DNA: TGCGCCAGCAGCCGATACTCTCAGGGGGCGGGAGATACGCAGTATTTT; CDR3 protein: CASSRYSQGAGDTQYF
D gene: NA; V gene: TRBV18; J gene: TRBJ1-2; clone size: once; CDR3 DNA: TGTGCCAGCTCACCGCTTGACAGTTCCGGCTACACCTTC; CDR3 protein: CASSPLDSSGYTF
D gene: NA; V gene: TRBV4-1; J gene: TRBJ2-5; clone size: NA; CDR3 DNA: TGCGCCAGCAGCCCCACGACCAGCAGGGAGACCCAGTACTTC; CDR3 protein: CASSPTTSRETQYF
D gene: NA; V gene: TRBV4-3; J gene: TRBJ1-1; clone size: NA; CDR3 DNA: TGCGCCAGCAGCGCGGGACTGACGAACACTGAAGCTTTCTTT; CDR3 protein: CASSAGLTNTEAFF
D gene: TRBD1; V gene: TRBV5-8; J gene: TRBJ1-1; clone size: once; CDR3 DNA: TGTGCCAGCAGCCGGATGATAGGGGGCGGTGGCACTGAAGCTTTCTTT; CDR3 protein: CASSRMIGGGGTEAFF
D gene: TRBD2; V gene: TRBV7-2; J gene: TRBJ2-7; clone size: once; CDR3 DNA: TGTGCCAGCAGCCCGCCTCTAGCGGGGGGTCCTTACGAGCAGTACTTC; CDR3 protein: CASSPPLAGGPYEQYF
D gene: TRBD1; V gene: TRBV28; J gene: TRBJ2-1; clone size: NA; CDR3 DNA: TGTGCCAGCCGACGAGGAACAGGGGGCGGCCATGAGCAGTTCTTC; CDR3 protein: CASRRGTGGGHEQFF
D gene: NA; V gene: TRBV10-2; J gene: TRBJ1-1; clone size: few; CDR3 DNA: TGCGCCAGCAGTGCCCCGGGGTACACTGAAGCTTTCTTT; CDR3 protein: CASSAPGYTEAFF